The clone carrying this T cell receptor (beta chain) was counted a few times. No antigen is known for it. A junction end diverges from the germline sequence, so it may reflect a read error. This entry is derived from a study of post-analysis software for immune sequencing data. Study observations and caveats: Relative to controls, patients had five TRBV segments at higher frequency, with TRBV5-6, TRBV5-1 and TRBV20-1 among these. When compared against controls, multiple sclerosis patients showed significantly lower normalized Chao1 diversity.

Unique molecular identifiers were built into the TCR beta cDNA libraries. Starting from roughly 1 to 10 million T cells, the study yielded approximately 460,000 cDNA molecules. Via MiXCR, TCRdb re-called the PCR reads, giving one row per CDR3 protein. This table has about 770,000 distinct CDR3 sequences, more than 45% appearing once. CDR3 length equals 13 residues. Germline loops: CDR1 KGHSH, CDR2 LQKENI. The rearrangement links TRBV18 to TRBJ2-7; weak D call: TRBD1 (5 bases). The sequencing input was blood. The TCR was taken from a girl between 10 and 17 years old with multiple sclerosis. The CDR3 nucleotides are TGCGCCAGCTCACCGAGCGACAGCCGTGATCAGTACTTC. Amino acids: CASSPSDSRDQYF.